These T cell receptor beta chains were read from a single sample in a study of blood T cell repertoires in COVID-19. Profiled with immunoSEQ multiplex PCR; TCRdb holds only in-frame clones, not every one. Of approximately 77,000 clones detected, 65% to 85% appear once; the ten largest clones hold about 15%. Material: peripheral blood. All receptors come from a man between 65 and 85 years old with active or convalescent COVID-19. CDR3s include the opening cysteine and the closing phenylalanine or tryptophan. The D gene is left open where the match is weak. Only part of the rows carry a size: once, few, many, or a class if the clone is expanded.

j_call | d_call | clone_size | v_call | cdr3_nt | cdr3_aa
TRBJ1-2 | . | few | TRBV10-3 | TGTGCCATCAGTGTATCAGGGGATGGCTACACCTTC | CAISVSGDGYTF
TRBJ1-5 | . | . | TRBV2 | TGTGCCAGCACCCCGGGGGGGAGAAATCAGCCCCAGCATTTT | CASTPGGRNQPQHF
TRBJ2-2 | TRBD1 | many | TRBV2 | TGTGCCAGCCCCGGGACAGCTGAAAACACCGGGGAGCTGTTTTTT | CASPGTAENTGELFF
TRBJ1-5 | TRBD1 | . | TRBV19 | TGTGCCAGTATCGGGTCAGGGGGCGCGGGGCAGCCCCAGCATTTT | CASIGSGGAGQPQHF
TRBJ2-7 | . | . | TRBV27 | TGTGCCAGCAGTCCCCACTTGACGGGGACATACTCCTACGAGCAGTACTTC | CASSPHLTGTYSYEQYF
TRBJ1-2 | . | . | TRBV28 | TGTGCCAGCAGTTTATCGATAGCTAACTATGGCTACACCTTC | CASSLSIANYGYTF
TRBJ1-1 | . | . | TRBV29-1 | TGCAGCGCTGCGCAGGGCAGCACTGAAGCTTTCTTT | CSAAQGSTEAFF
TRBJ1-2 | TRBD1 | . | TRBV27 | TGTGCCAGCTTTTCCTACAGGGGAAGGGACTATGGCTACACCTTC | CASFSYRGRDYGYTF
TRBJ2-3 | TRBD1 | . | TRBV5-1 | TGCGCCAGCAGCTTGGGAGGGGGCTCAGATACGCAGTATTTT | CASSLGGGSDTQYF
TRBJ2-5 | . | few | TRBV3-1/TRBV3-2 | TGTGCCAGCAGCCAAGGGGACACCTCGGAGACCCAGTACTTC | CASSQGDTSETQYF
TRBJ1-5 | . | . | TRBV19 | TGTGCCAGTAGTGTAATCGGCAATCAGCCCCAGCATTTT | CASSVIGNQPQHF
TRBJ1-4 | . | . | TRBV27 | TGTGCCAGCAGTTTGGGCCTGGCCGGCTTAAATGAAAAACTGTTTTTT | CASSLGLAGLNEKLFF
TRBJ2-2 | . | many | TRBV14 | TGTGCCAGCAGCCGGGGTGCCGCGGGGAACACCGGGGAGCTGTTTTTT | CASSRGAAGNTGELFF
TRBJ1-4 | TRBD1 | . | TRBV7-9 | TGTGCCAGCAGCTTAGGAGCCGGGACAGAGGGGGGAGAAAAACTGTTTTTT | CASSLGAGTEGGEKLFF
TRBJ2-5 | TRBD2 | . | TRBV6-5 | TGTGCCAGCAGTAGGGTTCCTAGCGGTGAGACCCAGTACTTC | CASSRVPSGETQYF
TRBJ1-1 | TRBD1 | . | TRBV18 | TGTGCCAGCTCATCACAGGGGGCTGGGACTGAAGCTTTCTTT | CASSSQGAGTEAFF
TRBJ1-6 | TRBD1 | . | TRBV6-2/TRBV6-3 | TGTGCCAGCAGTGACCCGGGACAGGGGGTTGACCTCCACTTT | CASSDPGQGVDLHF